What follows describes a single T cell receptor beta chain. Its matching antigen is unknown. The record originates from a study of shared clonotypes between healthy human individuals. Study conclusions and caveats: Memory subsets had estimated richness that was generally smaller than that of naive subsets. The authors sampled blood alone, and tissue repertoires likely differ.

The CDR3 spans 17 residues. Germline loops: CDR1 KGHSH, CDR2 LQKENI. Trimming shortened V by 3 bases and J by 6 bases, and 24 bases separated the two germline ends. The method was immunoSEQ multiplex PCR; TCRdb's version includes in-frame clones alone and lacks a portion of them. The repertoire holds some 2,000,000 clones, with 95% as singletons. This TCR was sampled from a man aged 18 to 30 in good health. The material sequenced was naive CD4+ T cells sorted from blood. The subset denotes: CD45RA+ positively selected. The chain joins TRBV18 to TRBJ2-7; possible D gene TRBD1, 5 bases. CDR3 residues: CASSPVPQGSILGEQYF. Written as DNA, the CDR3 is TGTGCCAGCTCACCCGTCCCGCAGGGATCGATCCTAGGCGAGCAGTACTTC.